These T cell receptor beta chains were read from a single sample in a study of T cell repertoires in cytomegalovirus infection. No cognate antigen is known for these TCRs. TCRdb independently ran MiXCR on the reads; one entry per CDR3 protein. The sample comprises roughly 800,000 distinct CDR3 sequences, 25% to 35% of which are singletons, and around 13% rests with the top ten. The specimen was cultured CD8+ T cells from PBMCs, collected from culture after CMV antigen stimulation. Receptors originate from a human donor in good health (CMV status not recorded). Some clones in this sample may be carry-over from other donors' samples. Each CDR3 is given with its conserved first and last residue. The order of the fields is V gene, CDR3 length, J gene, D gene, clone size, CDR3 protein, CDR3 DNA. A D gene is named only where the DNA matches it firmly. For some rows the clone size is stated as once, few or many, or as a class when expanded; others skip it.

TRBV28,18,TRBJ1-2,TRBD1,few,CASSSHLGTGGAWAGYTF,TGTGCCAGCAGTTCACACCTCGGGACAGGGGGCGCTTGGGCTGGCTACACCTTC
TRBV15,15,TRBJ2-7,-,-,CATSRGGTGTYEQYF,TGTGCCACCAGCAGAGGAGGGACTGGGACCTACGAGCAGTACTTC
TRBV7-2,13,TRBJ1-6,TRBD1,-,CASGGQGASPLHF,TGTGCCAGCGGGGGACAGGGGGCTTCACCCCTCCACTTT
TRBV5-6,14,TRBJ2-5,TRBD2,-,CASSRDYQQETQYF,TGTGCCAGCAGCCGGGACTACCAACAAGAGACCCAGTACTTC
TRBV20-1,15,TRBJ2-1,TRBD2,-,CSAAAAGTLWNEQFF,TGCAGTGCTGCTGCAGCGGGGACCCTTTGGAATGAGCAGTTCTTC
TRBV27,14,TRBJ2-4,-,-,CASSPGGSKNIQYF,TGTGCCAGCAGTCCAGGTGGATCCAAAAACATTCAGTACTTC
TRBV6-2/TRBV6-3,15,TRBJ2-2,TRBD1,-,CASIGDRGNTRELFF,TGTGCCAGCATCGGGGACAGGGGTAACACCAGGGAGCTGTTTTTT
TRBV7-6,16,TRBJ1-2,-,few,CASSLLEGHPNYGYTF,TGTGCCAGCAGCTTACTTGAGGGACACCCAAACTATGGCTACACCTTC
TRBV5-1,16,TRBJ2-1,TRBD1,few,CASSLARDRTYNEQFF,TGCGCCAGCAGCTTGGCCAGGGACAGGACCTACAATGAGCAGTTCTTC
TRBV28,12,TRBJ1-5,-,-,CASRKGVQPQHF,TGTGCCAGCAGGAAGGGCGTCCAGCCCCAGCATTTT